Described below is a single TCR beta chain sequence and its context. Its antigen is unidentified. This record belongs to a study of shared clonotypes between healthy human individuals. Study conclusions and caveats: Donor scarcity curtailed the genetic and exposure-history diversity represented herein. For sorted subsets, rarefaction showed incomplete sequencing despite large depth.

Germline V gene sequence: CDR1 MNHNS, CDR2 SASEGT. The CDR3 totals 13 residues. Trimming shortened V by 2 bases and J by 5 bases, and 10 bases separated the two germline ends. Produced via immunoSEQ multiplex PCR; TCRdb's table is partial and in-frame only. Among about 2.2 million clones, under 95% were seen once, and the ten largest hold roughly 1.7%. Terminally differentiated effector memory CD45RA+ cells were left out of the naive CD8 fraction, which was CD45RO-negative and positively selected for CCR7. The genes are TRBV6-1 and TRBJ2-7; D is unclear. This receptor was obtained from a man between 18 and 35 years old in good health. Some clones in this sample may be carry-over from other donors' samples. What was sequenced was naive CD8+ T cells from PBMCs. Here the CDR3 reads CASSEKPWDEQYF. The CDR3 DNA follows: TGTGCCAGCAGTGAAAAGCCATGGGACGAGCAGTACTTC.